The source of this TCR beta chain is a study of blood T cell repertoires in COVID-19. Across the study: PBMCs, B-cell-depleted T cells, or T cells were the source of the cDNA or gDNA that made up the material.

J was trimmed by 2 bases and V by 6 bases; bases with no gene match: 6. Germline V lookup: CDR1 SQVTM, CDR2 ANQGSEA. The CDR3 has 14 amino acids. Individuals aged about 18 to 89 years were recruited from 24 US areas. Profiling relied on immunoSEQ multiplex PCR, and the TCRdb table lists in-frame clones only, not all of them. Of about 150,000 clones detected, around 80% appear once; the ten largest clones hold over 4%. The sequencing sample was made of PBMCs or T cells enriched from blood (not recorded which). The clonotype was recovered from a man aged 65 to 85 who had been exposed to COVID-19. The V and J genes are TRBV29-1 and TRBJ2-2; 7 bases are a match to TRBD2. The CDR3 spells CSVGGTSNTGELFF. In nucleotides, the CDR3 is TGCAGCGTGGGGGGGACTTCTAACACCGGGGAGCTGTTTTTT.